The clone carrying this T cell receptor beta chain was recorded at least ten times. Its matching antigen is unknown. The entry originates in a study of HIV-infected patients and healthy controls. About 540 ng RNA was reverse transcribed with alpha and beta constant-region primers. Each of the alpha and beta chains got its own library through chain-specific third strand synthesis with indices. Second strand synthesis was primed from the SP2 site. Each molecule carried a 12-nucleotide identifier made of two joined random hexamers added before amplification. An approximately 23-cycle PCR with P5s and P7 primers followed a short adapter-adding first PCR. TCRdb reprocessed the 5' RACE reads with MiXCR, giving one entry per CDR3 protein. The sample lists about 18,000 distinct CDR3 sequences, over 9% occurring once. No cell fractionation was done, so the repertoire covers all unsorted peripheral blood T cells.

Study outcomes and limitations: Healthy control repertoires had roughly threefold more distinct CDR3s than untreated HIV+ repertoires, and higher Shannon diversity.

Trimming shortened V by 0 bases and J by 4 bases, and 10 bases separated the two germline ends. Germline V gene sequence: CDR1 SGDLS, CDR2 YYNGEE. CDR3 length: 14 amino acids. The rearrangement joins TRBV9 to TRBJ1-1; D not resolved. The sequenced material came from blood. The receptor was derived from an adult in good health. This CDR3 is CASSVGGFFTEAFF. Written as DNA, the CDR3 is TGTGCCAGCAGCGTAGGAGGGTTTTTCACTGAAGCTTTCTTT.